This TCR beta chain was recovered during a study of shared clonotypes between healthy human individuals. The overall study: The people who gave samples were two women and a few men aged 18 to 49.

Negatively enriched CD4+ T cells were divided by CD45RA into naive and memory. The germline V gene has CDR1 MNHEY and CDR2 SMNVEV (reference sequence). V gave up 3 bases and J gave up 0 bases; unmatched junction bases: 2. This CDR3 has 15 residues. Measured with immunoSEQ multiplex PCR; TCRdb has only the in-frame clones, and not every one. The table includes some 1,100,000 clones, about 80% detected once. This receptor was taken from a man between 18 and 29 years old in good health. Some clones in this sample may be carry-over from other donors' samples. Sequencing was performed on memory CD4+ T cells from PBMCs. Subset in this sample: CD45RA-negative fraction. The rearrangement uses TRBV27 and TRBJ2-1, with 7 bases identical to TRBD1. CDR3 sequence (DNA): TGTGCCAGCAGTTTGAGACAGGGCTCCTACAATGAGCAGTTCTTC. Residues: CASSLRQGSYNEQFF.